One TCR beta chain is described in this entry. CDR1 SGHDT and CDR2 YYEEEE come from the germline V gene. CDR3 length: 16 residues. V was cut by 0 bases and J by 0 bases, with 9 bases left in between. Under the authors' procedure: Researchers report that nucleated cell counts were estimated from reference gene primer amplification. The table came from immunoSEQ multiplex PCR; TCRdb's copy has only in-frame clones and leaves some out. V and J calls and clone size are copied from that table; D and trimming were computed from the DNA. In the table there are around 50,000 clones, approximately 78% of which are singletons. The sample is drawn from a study of blood T cell repertoires in COVID-19. Background on the study: Samples representing acute and convalescent COVID-19 were sourced from the United States, Italy and Spain. T cells, B-cell-depleted T cells, or PBMCs provided the cDNA or gDNA that served as material.

This clonotype originated in a woman at least 80 years old with acute or convalescent COVID-19. The chain is built from TRBV5-6 and TRBJ2-2; TRBD2 is a possible D gene (6 bases). Sequenced material: peripheral blood. CDR3 DNA sequence: TGTGCCAGCAGCTTGGCCGCGGGGTCGAACACCGGGGAGCTGTTTTTT. It encodes CASSLAAGSNTGELFF.